This paragraph covers one T cell receptor beta chain sequence. The data stem from a study of T cell changes during pregnancy in multiple sclerosis. Data came from immunoSEQ multiplex PCR; TCRdb stores just in-frame clones and leaves some out. Of almost 40,000 clones listed, under 95% are singletons. Between the trimmed V and J ends, which lost 4 bases and 6 bases, there was a span of 13 bases. Germline lookup yields CDR1 WSHSY and CDR2 SAAADI. This CDR3 contains 14 residues. This TCR came from a female donor in good health, enrolled as a control in a pregnancy study. This sequence joins TRBV10-2 and TRBJ2-1; D ambiguous. The specimen was CD4+ T cells from peripheral blood mononuclear cells, collected in the third trimester of pregnancy. The CDR3 reads CASSARQPSNEQFF. CDR3 coding DNA: TGCGCCAGCAGTGCCCGGCAACCTAGCAATGAGCAGTTCTTC.